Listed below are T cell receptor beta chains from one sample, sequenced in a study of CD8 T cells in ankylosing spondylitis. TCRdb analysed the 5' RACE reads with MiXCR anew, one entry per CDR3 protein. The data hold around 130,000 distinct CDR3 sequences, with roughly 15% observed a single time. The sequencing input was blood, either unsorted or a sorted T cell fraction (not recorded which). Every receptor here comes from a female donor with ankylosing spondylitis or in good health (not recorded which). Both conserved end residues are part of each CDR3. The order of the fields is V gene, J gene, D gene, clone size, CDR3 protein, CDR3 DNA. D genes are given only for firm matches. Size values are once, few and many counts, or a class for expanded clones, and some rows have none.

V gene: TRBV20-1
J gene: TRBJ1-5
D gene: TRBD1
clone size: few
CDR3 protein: CSAAGTGSYSNQPQHF
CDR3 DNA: TGCAGTGCAGCCGGGACAGGGTCTTATAGCAATCAGCCCCAGCATTTT

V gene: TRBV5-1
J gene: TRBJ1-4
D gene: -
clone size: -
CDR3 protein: CASSWGLYSTNEKLFF
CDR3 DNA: TGCGCCAGCAGCTGGGGACTTTACTCAACTAATGAAAAACTGTTTTTT

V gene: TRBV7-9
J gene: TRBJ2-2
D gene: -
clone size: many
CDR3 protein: CASSRDANTGELFF
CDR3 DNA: TGTGCCAGCAGTCGGGACGCCAACACCGGGGAGCTGTTTTTT

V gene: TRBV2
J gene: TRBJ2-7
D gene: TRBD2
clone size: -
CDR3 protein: CASSSGLAEQYF
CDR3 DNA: TGTGCCAGCAGCTCCGGACTAGCCGAGCAGTACTTC

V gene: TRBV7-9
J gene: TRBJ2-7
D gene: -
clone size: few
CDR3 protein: CASSFKRAEHYEQYF
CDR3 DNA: TGTGCCAGCAGTTTTAAGCGGGCTGAACACTACGAGCAGTACTTC

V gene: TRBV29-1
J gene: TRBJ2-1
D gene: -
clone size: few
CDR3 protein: CSVEDRRHGREQFF
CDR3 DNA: TGCAGCGTTGAAGACCGCCGTCACGGGCGTGAGCAGTTCTTC

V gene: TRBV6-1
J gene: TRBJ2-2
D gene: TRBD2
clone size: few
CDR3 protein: CASKSRGGLVGELFF
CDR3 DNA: TGTGCCAGCAAGAGTCGGGGGGGGCTTGTCGGGGAGCTGTTTTTT

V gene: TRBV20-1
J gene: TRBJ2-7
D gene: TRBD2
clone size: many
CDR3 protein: CSASTRTSGIIREQYF
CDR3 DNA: TGCAGTGCTAGCACCAGGACTAGCGGGATTATTAGGGAGCAGTACTTC

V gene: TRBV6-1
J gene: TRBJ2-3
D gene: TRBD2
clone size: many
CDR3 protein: CATRGVLAGGTDTQYF
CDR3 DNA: TGTGCCACCCGAGGTGTCCTAGCGGGGGGGACGGATACGCAGTATTTT

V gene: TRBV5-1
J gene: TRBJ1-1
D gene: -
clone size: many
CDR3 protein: CASKDGPANTEAFF
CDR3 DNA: TGCGCCAGCAAAGACGGGCCCGCGAACACTGAAGCTTTCTTT

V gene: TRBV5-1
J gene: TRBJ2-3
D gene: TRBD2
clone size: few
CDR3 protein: CASSLPGGTNTDTQYF
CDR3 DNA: TGCGCCAGCAGCTTGCCCGGGGGGACTAACACAGATACGCAGTATTTT

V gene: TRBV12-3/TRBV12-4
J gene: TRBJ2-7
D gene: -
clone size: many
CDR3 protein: CASSHRASSYEQYF
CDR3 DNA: TGTGCCAGCAGCCACAGGGCCAGCTCCTACGAGCAGTACTTC

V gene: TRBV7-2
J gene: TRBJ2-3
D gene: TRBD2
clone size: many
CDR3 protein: CASSQWAGGTDTQYF
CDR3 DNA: TGTGCCAGCAGCCAGTGGGCGGGAGGCACAGATACGCAGTATTTT

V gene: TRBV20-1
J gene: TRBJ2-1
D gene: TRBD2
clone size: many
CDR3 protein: CSAPLLAGANEQFF
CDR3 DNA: TGCAGTGCTCCCCTACTAGCGGGAGCCAATGAGCAGTTCTTC

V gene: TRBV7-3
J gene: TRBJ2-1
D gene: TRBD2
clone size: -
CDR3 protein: CASSLEEISGGAGNEQFF
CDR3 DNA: TGTGCCAGCAGCTTAGAGGAGATTAGCGGGGGGGCCGGGAATGAGCAGTTCTTC

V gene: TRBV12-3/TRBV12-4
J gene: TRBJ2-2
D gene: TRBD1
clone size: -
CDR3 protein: CASTPGGQGSGELFF
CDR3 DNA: TGTGCCAGCACCCCAGGGGGACAGGGGTCCGGGGAGCTGTTTTTT

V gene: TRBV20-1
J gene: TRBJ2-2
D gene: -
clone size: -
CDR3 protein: CSASGLAGTGELFF
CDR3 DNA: TGCAGTGCTAGTGGCCTAGCCGGGACCGGGGAGCTGTTTTTT

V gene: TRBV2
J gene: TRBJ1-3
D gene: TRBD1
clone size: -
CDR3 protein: CASSERTGGSNTIYF
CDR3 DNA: TGTGCCAGCAGTGAGAGGACAGGGGGCTCAAACACCATATATTTT

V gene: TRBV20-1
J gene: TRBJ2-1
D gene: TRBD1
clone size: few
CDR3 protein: CSARDPRQGVSEQFF
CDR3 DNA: TGCAGTGCTAGAGATCCACGACAGGGGGTCTCTGAGCAGTTCTTC

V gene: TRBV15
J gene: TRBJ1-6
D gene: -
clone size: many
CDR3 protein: CATSRDRGPDSPLHF
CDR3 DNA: TGTGCCACCAGCAGAGATCGAGGGCCTGATTCACCCCTCCACTTT

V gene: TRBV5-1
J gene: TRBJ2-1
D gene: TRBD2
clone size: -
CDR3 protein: CASSQGLAKGNEQFF
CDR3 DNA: TGCGCCAGCAGCCAGGGACTAGCGAAAGGGAATGAGCAGTTCTTC

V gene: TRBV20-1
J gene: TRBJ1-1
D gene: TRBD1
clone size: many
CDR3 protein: CSANPTGWNTEAFF
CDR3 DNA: TGCAGTGCTAACCCGACAGGGTGGAACACTGAAGCTTTCTTT

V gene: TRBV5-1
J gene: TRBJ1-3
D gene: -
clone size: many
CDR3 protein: CASSPDGSTGNTIYF
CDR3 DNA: TGCGCCAGCAGCCCGGACGGCAGTACGGGAAACACCATATATTTT

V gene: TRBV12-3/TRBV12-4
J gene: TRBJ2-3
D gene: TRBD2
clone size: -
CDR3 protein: CASNRAGVTDTQYF
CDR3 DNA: TGTGCCAGCAACCGTGCGGGAGTCACAGATACGCAGTATTTT

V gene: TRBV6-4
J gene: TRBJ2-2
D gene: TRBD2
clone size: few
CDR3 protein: CASSEGTSDTGELFF
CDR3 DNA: TGTGCCAGCAGTGAAGGGACTAGCGACACCGGGGAGCTGTTTTTT